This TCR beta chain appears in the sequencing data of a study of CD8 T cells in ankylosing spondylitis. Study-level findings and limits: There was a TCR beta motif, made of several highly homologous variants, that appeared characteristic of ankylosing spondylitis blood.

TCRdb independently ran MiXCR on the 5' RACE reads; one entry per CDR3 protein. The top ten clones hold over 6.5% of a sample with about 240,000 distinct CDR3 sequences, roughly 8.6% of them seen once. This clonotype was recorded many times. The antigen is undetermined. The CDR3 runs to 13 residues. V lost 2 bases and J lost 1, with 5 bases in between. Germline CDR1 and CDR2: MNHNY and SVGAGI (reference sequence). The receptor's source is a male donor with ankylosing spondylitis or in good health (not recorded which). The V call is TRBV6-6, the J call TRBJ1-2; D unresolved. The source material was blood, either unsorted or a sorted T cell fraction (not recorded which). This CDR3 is CASSYASNYGYTF. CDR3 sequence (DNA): TGTGCCAGCAGTTACGCCAGTAACTATGGCTACACCTTC.